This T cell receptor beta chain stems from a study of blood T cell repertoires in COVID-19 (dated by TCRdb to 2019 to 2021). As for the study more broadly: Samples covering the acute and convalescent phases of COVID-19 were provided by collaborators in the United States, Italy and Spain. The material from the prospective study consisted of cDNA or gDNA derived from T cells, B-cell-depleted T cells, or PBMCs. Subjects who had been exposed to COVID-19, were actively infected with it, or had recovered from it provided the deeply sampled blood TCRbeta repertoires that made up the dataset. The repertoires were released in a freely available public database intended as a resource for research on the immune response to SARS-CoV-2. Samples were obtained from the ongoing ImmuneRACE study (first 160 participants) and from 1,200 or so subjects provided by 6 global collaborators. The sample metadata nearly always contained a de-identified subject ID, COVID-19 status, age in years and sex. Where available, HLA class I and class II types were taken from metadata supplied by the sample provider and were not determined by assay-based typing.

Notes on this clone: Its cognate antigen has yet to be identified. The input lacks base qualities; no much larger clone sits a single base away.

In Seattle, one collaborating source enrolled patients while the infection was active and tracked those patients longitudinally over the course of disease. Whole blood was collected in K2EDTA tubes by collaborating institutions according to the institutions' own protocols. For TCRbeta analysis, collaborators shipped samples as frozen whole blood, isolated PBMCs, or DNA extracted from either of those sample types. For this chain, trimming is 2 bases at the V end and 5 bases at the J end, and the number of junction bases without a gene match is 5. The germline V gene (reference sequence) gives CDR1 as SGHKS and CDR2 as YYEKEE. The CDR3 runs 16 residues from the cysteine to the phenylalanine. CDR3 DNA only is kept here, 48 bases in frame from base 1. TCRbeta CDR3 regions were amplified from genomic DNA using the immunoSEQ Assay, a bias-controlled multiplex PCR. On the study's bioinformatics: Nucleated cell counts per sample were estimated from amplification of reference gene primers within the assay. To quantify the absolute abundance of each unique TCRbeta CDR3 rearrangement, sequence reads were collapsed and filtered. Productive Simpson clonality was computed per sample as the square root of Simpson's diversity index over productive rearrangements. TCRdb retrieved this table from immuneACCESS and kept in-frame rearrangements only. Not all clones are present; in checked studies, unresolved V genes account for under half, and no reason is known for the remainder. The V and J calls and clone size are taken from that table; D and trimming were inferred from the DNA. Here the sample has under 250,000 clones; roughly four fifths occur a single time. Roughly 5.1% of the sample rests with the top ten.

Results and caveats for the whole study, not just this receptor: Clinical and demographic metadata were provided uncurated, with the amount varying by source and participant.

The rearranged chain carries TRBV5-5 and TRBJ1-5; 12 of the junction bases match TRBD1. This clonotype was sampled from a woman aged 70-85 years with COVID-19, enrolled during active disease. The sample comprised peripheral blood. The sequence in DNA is TGTGCCAGCAGCTTTTCCGGGACAGGGGGCGATCAGCCCCAGCATTTT. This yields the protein CASSFSGTGGDQPQHF.